Below, 16 T cell receptor beta chains from the same sample are listed, as sequenced in a study of blood T cell repertoires in COVID-19. Generated by immunoSEQ multiplex PCR, the TCRdb table keeps only in-frame clones and is missing some. In the table there are about 410,000 clones, approximately 89% of which are singletons. The sequenced material came from PBMCs or T cells enriched from blood (not recorded which). The receptor source for this set is a woman aged 30 to 39 who had recovered from COVID-19.

The CDR3 nucleotides are TGTGCCAGCAGCTCCCAGGGGGCGGTCGGGGAGCTGTTTTTT. Encoded protein: CASSSQGAVGELFF. The chain carries TRBV5-4 and TRBJ2-2, with 8 nucleotides matching TRBD1. Germline V gives CDR1 SGHNT, CDR2 YYREEE (reference sequence). With 3 bases clipped from V and 7 bases from J, the junction kept 5 bases outside the gene matches. The CDR3 has 14 residues.

The chain employs TRBV27 and TRBJ2-2; 8 nucleotides agree with TRBD1. The CDR3 sequence is 16 residues long. V gave up 2 bases and J gave up 6 bases; unmatched junction bases: 8. Germline V CDR1 and CDR2: MNHEY, SMNVEV (reference sequence). The CDR3 coding sequence is TGTGCCAGCAGTTTAGGGCAGGGGGCAGCGGCCGGGGAGCTGTTTTTT. This translates into CASSLGQGAAAGELFF.

J is TRBJ2-5 and V is TRBV18, with 11 bases matching TRBD1. After removal of 4 bases from V and 5 bases from J, the junction contained 6 bases not matched to a gene. This CDR3 spans 15 amino acids. Germline V CDR1 and CDR2: KGHSH, LQKENI. The CDR3 here is CASSLGQGAVETQYF. The CDR3 DNA sequence: TGTGCCAGCTCACTCGGACAGGGGGCTGTTGAGACCCAGTACTTC. Full variable domain (remainder filled in from reference TRBV18 and TRBJ2-5): NAGVMQNPRHLVRRRGQEARLRCSPMKGHSHVYWYRQLPEEGLKFMVYLQKENIIDESGMPKERFSAEFPKEGPSILRIQQVVRGDSAAYFCASSLGQGAVETQYFGPGTRLLVL.

Remarks on this clone: Different DNA sequences within this sample yield the same CDR3. The chain carries TRBV7-6 and TRBJ2-2; D perhaps matches TRBD2 (6 bases). Germline lookup yields CDR1 SGHVS and CDR2 FNYEAQ. V gave up 1 base and J gave up 5 bases, with 8 bases separating them. The CDR3 contains 14 residues. The CDR3 loop reads CASSLVSGTGELFF. In nucleotides, the CDR3 is TGTGCCAGCAGCTTAGTGAGCGGGACCGGGGAGCTGTTTTTT.

The rearrangement joins TRBV9 to TRBJ2-3; the D gene is possibly TRBD2 (6 bases). V was pared by 3 bases and J by 3 bases, with 17 bases between. This CDR3 region has 16 residues. From germline, CDR1 is SGDLS and CDR2 YYNGEE. CDR3 bases: TGTGCCAGCAGCGACAAATGGGACTTGGGTACAGATACGCAGTATTTT. It yields the protein CASSDKWDLGTDTQYF.

In this sample, this clone turned up once. This chain connects TRBV5-1 to TRBJ2-7; 8 nucleotides match TRBD1. Germline assignment: CDR1 SGHRS and CDR2 YFSETQ. The CDR3 contains 15 residues. V lost 4 bases to trimming and J lost 3 bases; unmatched junction nucleotides: 9. CDR3 residues: CASSPDQGANYEQYF. DNA for the CDR3: TGCGCCAGCAGCCCGGACCAGGGGGCAAACTACGAGCAGTACTTC.

The rearrangement uses TRBV6-1 and TRBJ1-1, with D unclear. This CDR3 contains 15 residues. The germline V gene has CDR1 MNHNS and CDR2 SASEGT. Trimming stripped 3 bases from V and 1 base from J, with 12 bases between. CDR3 protein: CASSDFTGWNTEAFF. In DNA form, the CDR3 reads TGTGCCAGCAGTGATTTTACGGGATGGAACACTGAAGCTTTCTTT.

The chain's CDR3 is CATRTGDEQYF. CDR3 in DNA: TGTGCCACCAGGACAGGGGACGAGCAGTACTTC. The rearrangement uses TRBV10-3 and TRBJ2-7; 9 bases align to TRBD1. CDR3 length: 11 amino acids. In germline, CDR1 is ENHRY, CDR2 SYGVKD. With V trimmed by 10 bases and J by 5 bases, 3 bases remained unmatched.

The genes are TRBV6-2 or TRBV6-3 and TRBJ1-1, with D perhaps TRBD1 (6 bases). V gave up 5 bases and J gave up 1 base, with 11 bases separating them. Germline V gene data show CDR1 as MNHEY and CDR2 as SVGEGT. The CDR3 runs 14 residues. The CDR3 nucleotides read TGTGCCAGCAGTGGACAGACTACGAACACTGAAGCTTTCTTT. Its protein product is CASSGQTTNTEAFF.

CDR3 protein: CASSVRASTDTQYF. Here the CDR3 DNA reads TGTGCCAGCAGTGTGCGGGCAAGCACAGATACGCAGTATTTT. This rearrangement joins TRBV6-4 to TRBJ2-3, with D possibly TRBD2 on 5 matching bases. Trimming shortened V by 4 bases and J by 0 bases, and 8 bases separated the two germline ends. This CDR3 comprises 14 residues. CDR1 is MRHNA, CDR2 SNTAGT, per germline.

This clone has just one count. The chain has TRBV19 and TRBJ1-1; D gene uncertain. Trimming took 6 bases from V and 2 from J, leaving 7 bases between them. Germline V gives CDR1 LNHDA, CDR2 SQIVND (reference sequence). This CDR3 region has 12 residues. This CDR3 is CASSPGNTEAFF. As DNA, the CDR3 is TGTGCCAGTAGCCCGGGAAACACTGAAGCTTTCTTT.

The gene calls are TRBV7-2 and TRBJ1-5; D is unresolved. Germline assignment: CDR1 SGHTA and CDR2 FQGNSA. CDR3 length: 13 residues. The V end was cut by 1 base, the J end by 5 bases, with 6 bases between. CDR3 in amino acids: CASSLVGDQPQHF. CDR3 DNA: TGTGCCAGCAGCTTAGTCGGGGATCAGCCCCAGCATTTT.

J is TRBJ2-7 and V is TRBV4-2; D may be TRBD2 (6 bases). Germline V CDR1 and CDR2: LGHNA, YNFKEQ. The CDR3 loop spans 15 amino acids. V lost 0 bases and J 3 bases, leaving 12 bases between the germline ends. CDR3 coding DNA: TGTGCCAGCAGCCAAGAGCGGGGTAGCGGCTACGAGCAGTACTTC. It codes for CASSQERGSGYEQYF.

The chain joins TRBV25-1 to TRBJ1-6; D remains ambiguous. This CDR3 is 14 amino acids long. The V end was cut by 6 bases, the J end by 5 bases, with 11 bases between. Germline V gene sequence: CDR1 MGHDK, CDR2 SYGVNS. CDR3 amino acids: CASSPPGNNSPLHF. The CDR3 nucleotides read TGTGCCAGCAGCCCTCCGGGAAATAATTCACCCCTCCACTTT.

This clone was seen a handful of times. The chain employs TRBV5-1 and TRBJ1-1; D is undetermined. V dropped 1 base and J dropped 1 base, with 8 bases sitting between them. CDR1 SGHRS and CDR2 YFSETQ come from the germline V gene. The CDR3 totals 14 residues. This chain's CDR3 is CASSLSGWNTEAFF. CDR3 DNA: TGCGCCAGCAGCTTGTCCGGGTGGAACACTGAAGCTTTCTTT.

The gene calls are TRBV6-1 and TRBJ2-3, with a possible D match to TRBD1 (5 bases). The CDR3 covers 16 residues. Deletions cut 3 bases from V and 1 base from J, with 14 bases between. Germline loops: CDR1 MNHNS, CDR2 SASEGT. Here the CDR3 DNA reads TGTGCCAGCAGTGAGGGGAACTGGGGCCGCACAGATACGCAGTATTTT. Translating gives CASSEGNWGRTDTQYF.